Included here is one TCR beta chain sequence, with context. The antigen it binds to is not known. The record has no base qualities; no much larger clone is one base away. TCRbeta CDR3 regions were amplified from genomic DNA using the immunoSEQ Assay, a bias-controlled multiplex PCR. Under the source paper's analysis protocol: The number of nucleated cells in each sample was estimated by amplification of reference gene primers within the assay. To quantify the absolute abundance of each unique TCRbeta CDR3 rearrangement, sequence reads were collapsed and filtered. For each sample, productive Simpson clonality was calculated by taking the square root of Simpson's diversity index across productive rearrangements. TCRdb took over this immuneACCESS table, retaining in-frame rearrangements with V and J assigned. Such tables are incomplete; in checked studies, under half of the missing clones stem from an unresolved V gene, and the remainder is unexplained. V and J calls and clone size follow that table, whereas D and trimming were derived from the DNA. The sample table holds about 140,000 clones, of which roughly 80% were seen once. The top ten clonotypes cover 16% of the sample.

Its CDR3 holds 13 amino acids, cysteine through phenylalanine. Left in the record is the CDR3 DNA by itself, 39 bases read in frame from the first base. The germline ends are 16 bases apart after V is trimmed by 7 bases and J by 7 bases. The germline V gene specifies SNHLY as CDR1 and FYNNEI as CDR2. Each collaborating institution followed its own protocols to collect whole blood in K2EDTA tubes. Collaborator samples were shipped for TCRbeta analysis as frozen whole blood, isolated PBMCs, or DNA extracted from either sample type. This sample stems from a study of blood T cell repertoires in COVID-19 (TCRdb year 2020). Notes on the research overall: Samples from collaborators originated in the United States, Italy and Spain and spanned both the acute and convalescent phases of COVID-19. The prospective study material was composed of cDNA or gDNA derived from T cells, B-cell-depleted T cells, or PBMCs. The dataset comprised deeply sampled blood TCRbeta repertoires from subjects exposed to, actively infected with, or recovered from COVID-19. The repertoires were made available in a free public database intended to serve as a resource for research on the immune response to SARS-CoV-2. The samples were drawn from two sources: the first 160 participants of the ongoing ImmuneRACE study, and 1,200 or so subjects contributed by 6 global collaborators. A de-identified subject ID, COVID-19 status, age in years and sex were almost always included in the sample metadata. Where HLA class I and class II types were available, the types were taken from metadata supplied by the sample provider, not from assay-based typing. Findings and caveats that apply to the study as a whole: Clinical and demographic metadata were provided uncurated, with the amount varying by source and participant.

This TCR came from a middle-aged man with acute or convalescent COVID-19. Sequenced input: peripheral blood. The receptor chain draws on TRBV2 and TRBJ1-1; the D gene is unclear. CDR3 sequence: CASTISREGEAFF. The bases read TGTGCCAGCACCATCTCTCGGGAGGGTGAAGCTTTCTTT.